The 12 T cell receptor beta chains listed next were all sequenced from one sample in a study of response to subunit inactivated influenza vaccine. MiXCR, applied by TCRdb to the RT-PCR reads, yields one record per CDR3 protein. The profile shows about 310,000 distinct CDR3 sequences, 21% of them singletons. This sample comprised PBMCs from blood, obtained around 22 months after vaccination. Receptors originate from a man in his fifties or sixties who received an inactivated influenza vaccine.

Remarks on this clonotype: This sequence may be a read error, since a much larger clone differs from it by one base. This chain links TRBV12-3 or TRBV12-4 with TRBJ1-3; D not resolved. CDR3 length: 16 residues. V lost 6 bases to trimming and J lost 1 base, with 16 bases between them. CDR3 DNA: TGTGCCAGCAGGGCACAGCCTTCTCTGTCTGGAAACACCATATATTTT. Its translation: CASRAQPSLSGNTIYF.

J is TRBJ2-1 and V is TRBV6-1; 9 nucleotides match TRBD1. J was trimmed by 3 bases and V by 7 bases; bases with no gene match: 4. The CDR3 has 14 amino acids. The germline gives CDR1 MNHNS, CDR2 SASEGT. The CDR3 DNA is TGTGCCAGCAAAGGACAGGGGTTCTACAATGAGCAGTTCTTC. Translated: CASKGQGFYNEQFF.

J is TRBJ2-7 and V is TRBV4-3; D might be TRBD1 or TRBD2, each matching 5 bases. There are 15 residues in the CDR3. Trimming took off 0 bases at V and 5 bases at J, with 14 bases between the two ends. Germline V gene lookup returns CDR1 LGHNA and CDR2 YSLEER. CDR3 nucleotides: TGCGCCAGCAGCCAAGAACGGGACCCCGGCCACGAGCAGTACTTC. Its translation: CASSQERDPGHEQYF.

As DNA, the CDR3 is TGTGCCAGCAGCGAGGACAGCGGATATAATTCACCCCTCCACTTT. Translation: CASSEDSGYNSPLHF. The chain is built from TRBV9 and TRBJ1-6, with D maybe TRBD1 (6 bases). Germline CDR1 is SGDLS and CDR2 is YYNGEE. Between the trimmed V and J ends, which lost 3 bases and 4 bases, there was a span of 11 bases. The CDR3 sequence is 15 residues long.

This clonotype was counted only a few times. The chain joins TRBV13 to TRBJ1-6; 11 bases map to TRBD1. The V gene's germline CDR1 is PRHDT and CDR2 FYEKMQ (reference sequence). The J segment lost 9 bases and the V segment lost 4 bases, leaving 5 bases of the junction unmatched. CDR3 size: 15 residues. The CDR3 bases are TGTGCCAGCAGCTACGGACAGGGGGCTGGTTCACCCCTCCACTTT. It yields the protein CASSYGQGAGSPLHF. Variable domain in full (rest from reference TRBV13 and TRBJ1-6): AAGVIQSPRHLIKEKRETATLKCYPIPRHDTVYWYQQGPGQDPQFLISFYEKMQSDKGSIPDRFSAQQFSDYHSELNMSSLELGDSALYFCASSYGQGAGSPLHFGNGTRLTVT.

The CDR3 bases are TGTGCCAGCAGCCACGGAGTCGGACAGGGGAACACTGAAGCTTTCTTT. Translation gives CASSHGVGQGNTEAFF. The chain employs TRBV4-2 and TRBJ1-1, with 8 positions matching TRBD1. The CDR3 has 16 residues. With V trimmed by 3 bases and J by 1 base, 7 bases remained unmatched. Germline assignment: CDR1 LGHNA and CDR2 YNFKEQ.

The chain carries TRBV9 and TRBJ1-2, with D unresolved. This CDR3 has 10 amino acids. Trimming left V 3 bases short and J 8 bases short, with 5 bases between. CDR1 is SGDLS and CDR2 is YYNGEE in the germline V gene. The CDR3 coding sequence is TGTGCCAGCAGCGCCTGGGGCTACACCTTC. It codes for CASSAWGYTF.

This clonotype was found a few times. This sequence joins TRBV28 and TRBJ2-2; D is undetermined. This CDR3 has 14 residues. Trimming cost V 5 bases and J 5 bases, with 12 bases left between them. CDR1 and CDR2 from the germline V gene are MDHEN and SYDVKM. This chain's CDR3 is CASSPPLGTGELFF. Here the CDR3 DNA reads TGTGCCAGCAGTCCTCCCCTAGGGACCGGGGAGCTGTTTTTT. Drawing the rest from reference TRBV28 and TRBJ2-2, the complete variable domain is DVKVTQSSRYLVKRTGEKVFLECVQDMDHENMFWYRQDPGLGLRLIYFSYDVKMKEKGDIPEGYSVSREKKERFSLILESASTNQTSMYLCASSPPLGTGELFFGEGSRLTVL.

The chain couples TRBV6-5 to TRBJ1-1, with D perhaps TRBD1 (5 bases). Trimming pared 0 bases from V and 7 bases from J, leaving 12 bases between. Germline V gives CDR1 MNHEY, CDR2 SVGAGI. This CDR3 region has 14 residues. DNA of the CDR3: TGTGCCAGCAGTTACTCCGGGACCGGGGTTGAAGCTTTCTTT. Residues: CASSYSGTGVEAFF.

The chain recombines TRBV15 with TRBJ2-1; 7 positions agree with TRBD2. The trim removed 3 bases at V and 5 bases at J, leaving 13 bases unmatched. The CDR3 spans 17 residues. Germline V CDR1 and CDR2: LNHNV, YYDKDF (reference sequence). CDR3 sequence (DNA): TGTGCCACCAGCAGGCTGGGAGGAAGCGGGGTAAACAATGAGCAGTTCTTC. Its translation: CATSRLGGSGVNNEQFF.

This chain connects TRBV15 to TRBJ1-2; TRBD1 matches at 8 bases. Germline assignment: CDR1 LNHNV and CDR2 YYDKDF (reference sequence). J lost 8 bases, V lost 0 bases, and 11 bases had no gene match. This CDR3 comprises 16 residues. Here the CDR3 DNA reads TGTGCCACCAGCAGAGACAGGGGGCGCAGGTGGGGAGGCTACACCTTC. Encoded protein: CATSRDRGRRWGGYTF.

This clonotype turned up a few times. V is TRBV12-3 or TRBV12-4 and J is TRBJ1-2; 8 bases fit TRBD1. The ends lost 4 bases at V and 4 bases at J; junction bases unmatched: 11. The CDR3 totals 16 residues. As DNA, the CDR3 is TGTGCCAGCAGTTCAGGCCCGGGACAGGCCATCTATGGCTACACCTTC. Protein sequence: CASSSGPGQAIYGYTF.